What follows is one T cell receptor beta chain and its context. Antigen unknown. This sample is part of a study of shared clonotypes between healthy human individuals. The study separated CD4+ cells into CD45RA+ naive and CD45RA-negative memory subsets. Germline CDR1 is SGHVS and CDR2 is FNYEAQ. V shed 1 base and J shed 0 bases, with 10 bases lying between them. The CDR3 sequence is 15 residues long. The method was immunoSEQ multiplex PCR; TCRdb's version includes in-frame clones alone and lacks a portion of them. The sample records about 1.1 million clones, around 78% being singletons. Whole-study findings and limits: The naive CD4 repertoires of a handful of donors were compared, and around 4.9% of clonotypes were shared. Naive subsets usually exceeded memory subsets in estimated richness. In this cohort, only blood was sampled, and tissue repertoires likely differ.

This sequence was found in a man between 18 and 29 years old in good health. Some clones in this sample may be carry-over from other donors' samples. The sequencing sample was made of memory CD4+ T cells from PBMCs. Subset given: CD45RA-negative fraction. This sequence joins TRBV7-6 and TRBJ2-7, with D perhaps TRBD2 (5 bases). The CDR3 nucleotides read TGTGCCAGCAGCTTAGGGAGCGGATTCTCCTACGAGCAGTACTTC. This encodes CASSLGSGFSYEQYF. Together with reference TRBV7-6 and TRBJ2-7, the CDR3 gives the full variable domain: GAGVSQSPRYKVTKRGQDVALRCDPISGHVSLYWYRQALGQGPEFLTYFNYEAQQDKSGLPNDRFSAERPEGSISTLTIQRTEQRDSAMYRCASSLGSGFSYEQYFGPGTRLTVT.